This T cell receptor beta chain stems from a study of blood T cell repertoires in COVID-19. Across the whole study: Specimens from acute and convalescent COVID-19 originated in the United States, Italy and Spain.

Looked up from germline, CDR1 is LGHDT and CDR2 is YNNKEL (reference sequence). There are 15 residues in the CDR3. The V segment lost 0 bases and the J segment 4 bases; nucleotides outside the gene matches: 2. Methods used by the authors: Estimation of nucleated cell counts was performed using reference gene primer amplification. Data came from immunoSEQ multiplex PCR; TCRdb stores just in-frame clones and leaves some out. That table supplies the V and J calls and clone size; D and trimming were determined from the DNA. This table has about 80,000 clones, 70% to 80% appearing once. Of note for this clone: In the same sample, other DNA sequences code for this CDR3.

The receptor's source is a man between 65 and 79 years old with active or convalescent COVID-19. The chain links TRBV3-1 (or the pseudogene TRBV3-2) to TRBJ2-1; 8 positions agree with TRBD2. Sequencing used peripheral blood. CDR3 nucleotide sequence: TGTGCCAGCAGCCAAGATCGCGGGGGGTACAATGAGCAGTTCTTC. This gives the protein CASSQDRGGYNEQFF.